Below, 30 T cell receptor beta chains from the same sample are listed, as sequenced in a study of blood T cells in healthy people across ages. With a J-beta primer mix and a sample-barcoded 5' primer, a second PCR ran about 6 to 11 cycles. TCRdb itself ran the 5' RACE reads through MiXCR, one entry per CDR3 protein. The sample shows 900,000 to 950,000 distinct CDR3 sequences, around 29% of them seen only once. These data also formed part of another study, on T cells of mothers and their children.

Source material: blood. These TCRs come from a woman between 40 and 55 years old in good health.

The CDR3, as DNA: TGCAGTGCTACATCCCAAGAGACCCAGTACTTC. It specifies CSATSQETQYF. The chain carries TRBV20-1 and TRBJ2-5; D is undetermined. The ends were cut back, 4 bases at V and 1 base at J, with 4 bases in the middle. The V gene's germline CDR1 is DFQATT and CDR2 SNEGSKA (reference sequence). This CDR3 comprises 11 residues.

This chain links TRBV20-1 with TRBJ2-5; TRBD2 matches 11 bases. This CDR3 is built from 17 residues. Unmatched junction bases numbered 12, after V lost 6 bases and J lost 0 bases. Germline V lookup: CDR1 DFQATT, CDR2 SNEGSKA (reference sequence). The CDR3 DNA is TGCAGTGCCACCACGACTAGCGGGACTTGGTACCAAGAGACCCAGTACTTC. It yields the protein CSATTTSGTWYQETQYF.

In this sample, this clonotype turned up once. The J gene is TRBJ1-4, the V gene TRBV29-1; unclear D gene. CDR3 size: 13 residues. Trimming pared 4 bases from V and 5 bases from J, leaving 11 bases between. In germline, CDR1 is SQVTM, CDR2 ANQGSEA. The CDR3, as DNA: TGCAGCGTTGGAGCCGGACCCAATGAAAAACTGTTTTTT. Translating it yields CSVGAGPNEKLFF.

The chain couples TRBV19 to TRBJ1-2; no firm D call. The V and J ends lost 7 bases and 5 bases respectively, with 5 bases between them. Looked up from germline, CDR1 is LNHDA and CDR2 is SQIVND (reference sequence). The CDR3 sequence is 10 residues long. CDR3 region: CASKGYGYTF. The CDR3, as DNA: TGTGCCAGTAAAGGGTATGGCTACACCTTC.

There are a few counts of this clonotype. The rearrangement joins TRBV5-1 to TRBJ1-2, with TRBD1 identical over 8 bases. Germline V CDR1 and CDR2: SGHRS, YFSETQ. The CDR3 consists of 17 residues. The ends lost 0 bases at V and 4 bases at J; junction bases unmatched: 11. For the CDR3, the DNA is TGCGCCAGCAGCTTGGTGGCAGGGGGCCTCAGGGGCTATGGCTACACCTTC. It codes for CASSLVAGGLRGYGYTF.

The rearrangement joins TRBV7-9 to TRBJ2-7, with TRBD1 as a possible D gene (6 bases). V was trimmed by 4 bases and J by 3 bases, leaving 19 bases between them. In germline, CDR1 is SEHNR, CDR2 FQNEAQ (reference sequence). This CDR3 is built from 16 residues. The CDR3 loop reads CASSSSLSQQGYEQYF. In nucleotides, the CDR3 is TGTGCCAGCAGCTCAAGCCTTTCCCAACAGGGCTACGAGCAGTACTTC.

This clonotype was detected a few times. The rearrangement joins TRBV20-1 to TRBJ2-7; possibly TRBD2 for D (5 bases). This CDR3 is built from 14 residues. Germline V gives CDR1 DFQATT, CDR2 SNEGSKA (reference sequence). Trimming took 0 bases from V and 3 from J, leaving 12 bases between them. This chain's CDR3 is CSARDAGTLYEQYF. In nucleotides, the CDR3 is TGCAGTGCTAGAGATGCGGGCACGCTCTACGAGCAGTACTTC.

This clonotype showed up many times. This chain connects TRBV5-5 to TRBJ2-7, with D hard to call. The CDR3 contains 13 residues. V was shortened by 4 bases and J by 0 bases, with 8 bases between the two germline ends. Looked up from germline, CDR1 is SGHKS and CDR2 is YYEKEE (reference sequence). CDR3 sequence: CASSPIGSYEQYF. The CDR3 DNA sequence: TGTGCCAGCAGCCCCATCGGCTCCTACGAGCAGTACTTC.

This chain uses TRBV20-1 with TRBJ1-2; weak D call: TRBD1 (6 bases). Per germline, CDR1 DFQATT and CDR2 SNEGSKA (reference sequence). This CDR3 spans 14 amino acids. V gave up 0 bases and J gave up 2 bases, with 10 bases separating them. CDR3 protein: CSAREDSRNYGYTF. The DNA for the CDR3 is TGCAGTGCTAGAGAGGACAGCAGAAACTATGGCTACACCTTC.

This clonotype was observed a handful of times. The V and J genes are TRBV2 and TRBJ2-3; D remains ambiguous. CDR3 length: 13 amino acids. Germline V CDR1 and CDR2: SNHLY, FYNNEI. V lost 6 bases and J lost 0, with 7 bases in between. In DNA, the CDR3 is TGTGCCAGCAGACCCATCAGCACAGATACGCAGTATTTT. Protein: CASRPISTDTQYF.

This clonotype was detected only a few times. The junction and the germline gene differ at one end; a read error may be behind it. The chain employs TRBV20-1 and TRBJ2-1; the D is unclear. The CDR3 loop spans 14 amino acids. Germline CDR1 and CDR2: DFQATT and SNEGSKA (reference sequence). The CDR3 protein is CSASLLLSYNKQFF. The DNA for the CDR3 is TGCAGTGCTAGTCTACTTCTTTCATACAATAAGCAGTTCTTC.

This clonotype appeared a few times. The rearrangement links TRBV6-1 to TRBJ2-4; TRBD1 is a possible D gene (5 bases). Between the trimmed V and J ends, which lost 5 bases and 0 bases, there was a span of 17 bases. This CDR3 contains 17 residues. CDR1 and CDR2 (germline): MNHNS, SASEGT. The CDR3 loop is CASSRGGFDLAKNIQYF. In nucleotides, the CDR3 is TGTGCCAGCAGTAGGGGCGGATTCGACCTAGCCAAAAACATTCAGTACTTC.

The table lists this clonotype with many counts. The chain has TRBV4-1 and TRBJ2-5; tentative D call: TRBD1 (5 bases). The germline gives CDR1 MGHRA, CDR2 YSYEKL. The V end was cut by 1 base, the J end by 9 bases, with 15 bases between. The CDR3 totals 14 residues. The CDR3 DNA reads TGCGCCAGCAGCCAAGGACTGGAGAAAGGGGCCCAGTACTTC. It is translated as CASSQGLEKGAQYF.

This clonotype was seen more than once but under ten times. The chain joins TRBV7-2 to TRBJ2-3; maybe TRBD2 (5 bases). Germline V CDR1 and CDR2: SGHTA, FQGNSA. This CDR3 has 13 residues. Trimming cost V 4 bases and J 2 bases, with 7 bases left between them. CDR3 loop: CASSWRTTDTQYF. The CDR3 coding sequence is TGTGCCAGCAGCTGGAGGACCACAGATACGCAGTATTTT. Full variable domain (outside the CDR3, taken from reference TRBV7-2 and TRBJ2-3): GAGVSQSPSNKVTEKGKDVELRCDPISGHTALYWYRQSLGQGLEFLIYFQGNSAPDKSGLPSDRFSAERTGGSVSTLTIQRTQQEDSAVYLCASSWRTTDTQYFGPGTRLTVL.

This clonotype appeared many times. The chain recombines TRBV3-1 with TRBJ2-7; D ambiguous. In germline, CDR1 is LGHDT, CDR2 YNNKEL (reference sequence). The V and J ends lost 0 bases and 6 bases respectively, with 18 bases between them. CDR3 length equals 16 residues. CDR3 in amino acids: CASSQDLLLPPSEQYF. The DNA of the CDR3 is TGTGCCAGCAGCCAAGATCTACTACTACCACCGAGCGAGCAGTACTTC.

The chain couples TRBV7-2 to TRBJ2-1; D possibly corresponds to TRBD1 (7 bases). The CDR3 is 16 amino acids. Deletions cut 4 bases from V and 10 bases from J, with 23 bases between. Germline CDR1 and CDR2: SGHTA and FQGNSA. The CDR3 DNA follows: TGTGCCAGCAGCTCGGTCGGGGGACAGTCTTCCTACGAGCAGTTCTTC. The encoded protein is CASSSVGGQSSYEQFF. The complete variable domain, with remaining parts taken from reference TRBV7-2 and TRBJ2-1, reads GAGVSQSPSNKVTEKGKDVELRCDPISGHTALYWYRQSLGQGLEFLIYFQGNSAPDKSGLPSDRFSAERTGGSVSTLTIQRTQQEDSAVYLCASSSVGGQSSYEQFFGPGTRLTVL.

The chain is built from TRBV27 and TRBJ2-1, with 12 bases that match TRBD2. There are 16 residues in the CDR3. CDR1 is MNHEY and CDR2 is SMNVEV in the germline V gene (reference sequence). J gave up 3 bases and V 5 bases, and 5 bases lay outside the gene matches. The CDR3 sequence: CASSIVTSGGYNEQFF. The DNA of the CDR3 is TGTGCCAGCAGTATAGTGACTAGCGGGGGCTACAATGAGCAGTTCTTC.

V usage is TRBV20-1 and J usage is TRBJ2-7; D is perhaps TRBD2 (6 bases). V lost 1 base, J lost 3 bases, and 13 bases lay in between. The CDR3 sequence is 14 residues long. Germline CDR1 reads DFQATT; CDR2 reads SNEGSKA (reference sequence). CDR3 nucleotides: TGCAGTGCTAGAGGGGAGGACGATTTCTACGAGCAGTACTTC. Protein product: CSARGEDDFYEQYF.

Comment on this clonotype: This may arise from a read error, as a much more abundant clone is one base away. This chain uses TRBV28 with TRBJ2-7; TRBD1 aligns across 7 bases. Germline loops: CDR1 MDHEN, CDR2 SYDVKM. The CDR3 is 16 amino acids. V trimming: 6 bases; J trimming: 2 bases; junction bases outside the gene matches: 13. The DNA of the CDR3 is TGTGCCAGCAGCCCCCCTCGAAGGGACAGCCCCTACGAGCAGTACTTC. As protein: CASSPPRRDSPYEQYF.

This clonotype was seen at least ten times. The chain combines TRBV25-1 with TRBJ2-7, with D tentatively TRBD1 or TRBD2 (6 bases each). Germline CDR1 reads MGHDK; CDR2 reads SYGVNS. CDR3 length equals 15 residues. V was shortened by 2 bases and J by 5 bases, with 16 bases between the two germline ends. The CDR3 DNA reads as TGTGCCAGCAGTGAAGGGGGGCAGCCGGGGGACGAGCAGTACTTC. This encodes CASSEGGQPGDEQYF.

V gene TRBV12-3 or TRBV12-4 combines with J gene TRBJ1-1; D call uncertain. Trimming shortened V by 1 base and J by 5 bases, and 14 bases separated the two germline ends. The CDR3 loop spans 15 amino acids. CDR3 protein: CASSLVAPRYTEAFF. The CDR3 nucleotides read TGTGCCAGCAGTTTAGTGGCCCCCCGGTATACTGAAGCTTTCTTT.

Worth noting for this clonotype: A much larger clone differs from this one at a single base, so this may be a read error. The gene calls are TRBV6-2 or TRBV6-3 and TRBJ2-1; D is ambiguous. CDR1 is MNHEY and CDR2 is SVGEGT in the germline V gene. This CDR3 has 14 residues. Trimming removed 4 bases from V and 8 bases from J, with 15 bases in between. The CDR3 DNA is TGTGCCAGCAGTTTCAAACCCACAGTGGATGAGCAGTTCTTC. Protein sequence: CASSFKPTVDEQFF.

This clonotype was seen more than once but under ten times. The chain uses TRBV18 and TRBJ2-7; TRBD1 matches 7 bases. CDR3 length: 15 residues. Germline V gene data show CDR1 as KGHSH and CDR2 as LQKENI. With V trimmed by 3 bases and J by 3 bases, 8 bases remained unmatched. CDR3 DNA: TGTGCCAGCTCACCGATCCGGGACAGTCTCTACGAGCAGTACTTC. Its protein product is CASSPIRDSLYEQYF. Looking up the rest from reference TRBV18 and TRBJ2-7 gives the full variable domain: NAGVMQNPRHLVRRRGQEARLRCSPMKGHSHVYWYRQLPEEGLKFMVYLQKENIIDESGMPKERFSAEFPKEGPSILRIQQVVRGDSAAYFCASSPIRDSLYEQYFGPGTRLTVT.

The chain joins TRBV27 to TRBJ1-6; TRBD1 might be the D (5 bases). Trimming took off 11 bases at V and 5 bases at J, with 10 bases between the two ends. Germline CDR1 and CDR2: MNHEY and SMNVEV (reference sequence). The CDR3 is 12 residues long. CDR3 sequence (DNA): TGTGCCGTCGGGGGTCATAATTCACCCCTCCACTTT. This codes for CAVGGHNSPLHF.

This clonotype was counted at least ten times. One end of the junction does not line up with germline, which may come from a read error. The V and J genes are TRBV7-7 and TRBJ2-5; D not certain. Germline loops: CDR1 SSHAT, CDR2 FNYEAQ (reference sequence). This CDR3 contains 11 residues. CDR3 sequence reads: CASSLHGFQYF. Written as DNA, the CDR3 is TGTGCTAGCAGCTTACATGGCTTCCAGTACTTC.

The sample holds many counts of this clonotype. The genes are TRBV24-1 and TRBJ2-5, with a tentative D call TRBD1 (5 bases). V was trimmed by 3 bases and J by 5 bases, leaving 12 bases between them. The V gene's germline CDR1 is KGHDR and CDR2 SFDVKD. The CDR3 consists of 14 residues. The CDR3 protein is CATSDAGFKETQYF. In DNA, the CDR3 is TGTGCCACCAGTGATGCAGGGTTTAAGGAGACCCAGTACTTC.

The chain links TRBV15 to TRBJ2-7; TRBD2 might be the D (5 bases). Germline values: CDR1 LNHNV, CDR2 YYDKDF (reference sequence). The CDR3 runs 14 residues. Deletions cut 4 bases from V and 3 bases from J, with 13 bases between. This chain's CDR3 is CATSTSGLGYEQYF. The CDR3 DNA follows: TGTGCCACCAGCACTTCCGGACTGGGCTACGAGCAGTACTTC. The entire variable domain, with the rest obtained from reference TRBV15 and TRBJ2-7, is as follows: DAMVIQNPRYQVTQFGKPVTLSCSQTLNHNVMYWYQQKSSQAPKLLFHYYDKDFNNEADTPDNFQSRRPNTSFCFLDIRSPGLGDTAMYLCATSTSGLGYEQYFGPGTRLTVT.

V is TRBV7-2 and J is TRBJ2-3; the D gene is possibly TRBD1 (5 bases). Between the trimmed V and J ends, which lost 4 bases and 2 bases, there was a span of 16 bases. This CDR3 region has 16 residues. Germline assignment: CDR1 SGHTA and CDR2 FQGNSA. The CDR3 here is CASSSYPTDTTDTQYF. In nucleotides, the CDR3 is TGTGCCAGCAGCTCATACCCGACAGATACCACAGATACGCAGTATTTT.

The table lists this clonotype with a few counts. The rearrangement links TRBV12-3 or TRBV12-4 to TRBJ2-7; D unresolved. V gave up 7 bases and J gave up 4 bases, with 8 bases separating them. The CDR3 sequence is 11 residues long. The CDR3 DNA reads as TGTGCCAGCACCTCCTGGTACGAGCAGTACTTC. Residues: CASTSWYEQYF.

This clonotype was detected ten times or more. This rearrangement joins TRBV5-1 to TRBJ1-2; D is unresolved. The CDR3 contains 15 residues. The V end lost 0 bases, the J end lost 3 bases, and 12 bases lay between the germline ends. Germline loops: CDR1 SGHRS, CDR2 YFSETQ. CDR3 sequence: CASSLVGGSDYGYTF. DNA of the CDR3: TGCGCCAGCAGCTTGGTTGGAGGGTCCGACTATGGCTACACCTTC.